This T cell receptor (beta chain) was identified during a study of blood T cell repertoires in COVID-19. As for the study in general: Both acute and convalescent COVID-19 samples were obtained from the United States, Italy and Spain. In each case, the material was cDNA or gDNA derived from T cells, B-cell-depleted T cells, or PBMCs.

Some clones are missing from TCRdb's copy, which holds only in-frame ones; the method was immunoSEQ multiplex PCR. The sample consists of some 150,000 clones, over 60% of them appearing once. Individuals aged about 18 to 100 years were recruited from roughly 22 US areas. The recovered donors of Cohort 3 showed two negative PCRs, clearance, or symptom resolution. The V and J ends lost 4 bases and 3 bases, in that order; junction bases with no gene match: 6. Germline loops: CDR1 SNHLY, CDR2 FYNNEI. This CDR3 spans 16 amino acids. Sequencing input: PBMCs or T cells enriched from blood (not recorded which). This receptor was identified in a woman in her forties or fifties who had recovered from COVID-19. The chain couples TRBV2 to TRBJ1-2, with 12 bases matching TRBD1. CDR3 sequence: CASSVRDRGRDYGYTF. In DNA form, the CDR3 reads TGTGCCAGCAGTGTCCGGGACAGGGGGCGCGACTATGGCTACACCTTC.